Below are 19 T cell receptor beta chains sequenced from a single sample in a study of CD8+ T cells in alopecia areata. Sequencing relied on a cDNA template that was reverse transcribed from extracted RNA. Profiled with immunoSEQ multiplex PCR; TCRdb holds only in-frame clones, not every one. The sample carries 170,000 or so clones, 55% to 75% recorded once. Noted treatment: oral pan-JAK inhibitor, 5-10 mg twice daily. This material consisted of CD4+ T cells sorted from blood, taken at week 4, from a patient treated with tofacitinib. Source of these receptors: a human donor with alopecia areata.

V gene TRBV20-1 combines with J gene TRBJ2-5, with D uncertain. The germline V gene has CDR1 DFQATT and CDR2 SNEGSKA (reference sequence). V gave up 6 bases and J gave up 4 bases, with 9 bases separating them. This CDR3 spans 11 amino acids. CDR3: CSASSGETQYF. The CDR3 nucleotides read TGCAGTGCATCGTCGGGAGAGACCCAGTACTTC.

The chain employs TRBV6-5 and TRBJ1-2, with D maybe TRBD1 (5 bases). The CDR3 extends over 12 amino acids. Germline lookup yields CDR1 MNHEY and CDR2 SVGAGI. Trimming shortened V by 8 bases and J by 5 bases, and 12 bases separated the two germline ends. CDR3 loop: CASGARTYGYTF. The CDR3 coding sequence is TGTGCCAGCGGGGCCAGGACATATGGCTACACCTTC.

The chain has TRBV15 and TRBJ2-3; no clear D gene. V dropped 5 bases and J dropped 4 bases, with 13 bases sitting between them. The germline V gene has CDR1 LNHNV and CDR2 YYDKDF (reference sequence). This CDR3 is 14 amino acids long. The CDR3 region is CATSPRQSADTQYF. The CDR3 nucleotides read TGTGCCACCAGCCCGCGTCAGTCAGCAGATACGCAGTATTTT.

The chain is built from TRBV4-1 and TRBJ2-3; D is unresolved. This CDR3 has 14 residues. Germline values: CDR1 MGHRA, CDR2 YSYEKL. V was clipped by 1 base and J by 2 bases, with 7 bases between them. This CDR3 is CASSQVGITDTQYF. CDR3 DNA sequence: TGCGCCAGCAGCCAAGTGGGGATCACAGATACGCAGTATTTT.

The chain carries TRBV6-6 and TRBJ2-7; 8 bases are shared with TRBD2. The CDR3 loop spans 14 amino acids. The germline CDR1 and CDR2 sequences are MNHNY and SVGAGI (reference sequence). With V trimmed by 5 bases and J by 4 bases, 7 bases remained unmatched. Here the CDR3 DNA reads TGTGCCAGCAGTGGGAGAAGCGGGGGTTACGAGCAGTACTTC. Translation: CASSGRSGGYEQYF.

The chain combines TRBV4-3 with TRBJ1-2; D is undetermined. The germline gives CDR1 LGHNA, CDR2 YSLEER. The V and J ends lost 0 bases and 7 bases respectively, with 9 bases between them. This CDR3 is built from 13 residues. CDR3: CASSQDAQTGYTF. CDR3 nucleotide sequence: TGCGCCAGCAGCCAAGATGCCCAGACTGGCTACACCTTC.

The chain combines TRBV29-1 with TRBJ2-5; D is uncertain. Germline V gene sequence: CDR1 SQVTM, CDR2 ANQGSEA. The CDR3 runs to 12 residues. V shed 7 bases and J shed 1 base, with 10 bases lying between them. The CDR3 sequence is CSARKSQETQYF. The DNA for the CDR3 is TGCAGCGCACGTAAAAGCCAAGAGACCCAGTACTTC.

V usage is TRBV5-6 and J usage is TRBJ2-7; D not resolved. The V gene lost 1 base and the J gene lost 2 bases, with 19 bases spanning the gap. CDR3 size: 17 residues. Germline V lookup: CDR1 SGHDT, CDR2 YYEEEE. CDR3 protein: CASSLRMFDAETYEQYF. DNA for the CDR3: TGTGCCAGCAGCTTGAGGATGTTCGACGCAGAAACCTACGAGCAGTACTTC.

The chain links TRBV30 to TRBJ1-5, with D tentatively TRBD1 (6 bases). The V end lost 4 bases, the J end lost 3 bases, and 13 bases lay between the germline ends. The CDR3 sequence is 14 residues long. CDR1 GTSNPN and CDR2 SVGIG come from the germline V gene (reference sequence). The CDR3 sequence: CAWNRDTHNQPQHF. The DNA of the CDR3 is TGTGCCTGGAACAGGGATACGCACAATCAGCCCCAGCATTTT.

For this clone: The identical CDR3 is also encoded by other nucleotide sequences in the sample. The chain couples TRBV29-1 to TRBJ2-3; D remains unclear. The CDR3 extends over 11 amino acids. Trimming pared 3 bases from V and 2 bases from J, leaving 3 bases between. The germline CDR1 and CDR2 sequences are SQVTM and ANQGSEA. The CDR3 region is CSVESTDTQYF. CDR3 nucleotide sequence: TGCAGCGTTGAGTCCACAGATACGCAGTATTTT.

The V and J genes are TRBV29-1 and TRBJ2-7, with D tentatively TRBD1 (5 bases). CDR3 length: 12 residues. CDR1 is SQVTM and CDR2 is ANQGSEA in the germline V gene. V lost 4 bases to trimming and J lost 3 bases, with 10 bases between them. Written as DNA, the CDR3 is TGCAGCGTTGCACCGACAGACTACGAGCAGTACTTC. Translation: CSVAPTDYEQYF.

This clone has more than one count but fewer than ten. The chain links TRBV29-1 to TRBJ1-4, with TRBD1 as a possible D gene (5 bases). Germline CDR1 and CDR2: SQVTM and ANQGSEA. V was clipped by 7 bases and J by 0 bases, with 15 bases between them. The CDR3 sequence is 15 residues long. The CDR3 coding sequence is TGCAGCGCCGGGGGTGTTGGTGCAACTAATGAAAAACTGTTTTTT. It yields the protein CSAGGVGATNEKLFF.

V is TRBV27 and J is TRBJ1-5; TRBD1 is a possible D gene (5 bases). The CDR3 has 14 residues. Germline V gives CDR1 MNHEY, CDR2 SMNVEV (reference sequence). Between the trimmed V and J ends, which lost 3 bases and 5 bases, there was a span of 11 bases. As DNA, the CDR3 is TGTGCCAGCAGTTTGCCAGGGAAGCATCAGCCCCAGCATTTT. Translating gives CASSLPGKHQPQHF.

This rearrangement joins TRBV13 to TRBJ2-3, with TRBD1 matching 7 bases. The J segment lost 2 bases and the V segment lost 4 bases, leaving 6 bases of the junction unmatched. This CDR3 has 15 residues. Per germline, CDR1 PRHDT and CDR2 FYEKMQ (reference sequence). DNA of the CDR3: TGTGCCAGCAGCTCCCTGACAGGGACCACAGATACGCAGTATTTT. Translation: CASSSLTGTTDTQYF. The complete variable domain, with remaining parts taken from reference TRBV13 and TRBJ2-3, reads AAGVIQSPRHLIKEKRETATLKCYPIPRHDTVYWYQQGPGQDPQFLISFYEKMQSDKGSIPDRFSAQQFSDYHSELNMSSLELGDSALYFCASSSLTGTTDTQYFGPGTRLTVL.

The chain joins TRBV5-6 to TRBJ2-2; D perhaps matches TRBD2 (5 bases). This CDR3 is 14 amino acids long. Germline CDR1 SGHDT, CDR2 YYEEEE. V dropped 0 bases and J dropped 3 bases, with 6 bases sitting between them. The CDR3 reads CASSLERYTGELFF. As DNA, the CDR3 is TGTGCCAGCAGCTTGGAGCGGTACACCGGGGAGCTGTTTTTT.

The rearrangement uses TRBV29-1 and TRBJ2-3; D gene ambiguous. This CDR3 contains 12 residues. Looked up from germline, CDR1 is SQVTM and CDR2 is ANQGSEA. V shed 4 bases and J shed 4 bases, with 9 bases lying between them. CDR3 in amino acids: CSVVWASDTQYF. CDR3 coding DNA: TGCAGCGTTGTTTGGGCTTCAGATACGCAGTATTTT.

A word on this clone: Other DNA sequences of this sample code for an identical CDR3. The chain joins TRBV9 to TRBJ2-5, with 9 bases aligning to TRBD1. CDR1 SGDLS and CDR2 YYNGEE come from the germline V gene. J gave up 3 bases and V 3 bases, and 0 bases lay outside the gene matches. The CDR3 has 13 amino acids. The CDR3 bases are TGTGCCAGCAGCGGGACAGGGGAAGAGACCCAGTACTTC. It encodes CASSGTGEETQYF.

The chain uses TRBV15 and TRBJ1-6, with D perhaps matching TRBD1 (5 bases). Germline CDR1 LNHNV, CDR2 YYDKDF (reference sequence). Trimming shortened V by 3 bases and J by 13 bases, and 13 bases separated the two germline ends. This CDR3 contains 13 residues. The CDR3 coding sequence is TGTGCCACCAGCAGTGAATTTCAGGGCCCCCTCCACTTT. As protein: CATSSEFQGPLHF.

This clone was detected only a few times. V is TRBV15 and J is TRBJ2-7; D is unclear. Trimming removed 0 bases at V and 6 bases at J, with 6 bases between. This CDR3 has 12 residues. Germline V gene data show CDR1 as LNHNV and CDR2 as YYDKDF (reference sequence). As DNA, the CDR3 is TGTGCCACCAGCAGAGATAGTCCCGAGCAGTACTTC. Its translation is CATSRDSPEQYF.